These 9 T cell receptor beta chains originate from one sample sequenced in a study of T cells in tumors after PD-1 blockade. Method: immunoSEQ multiplex PCR; TCRdb's copy keeps in-frame clones and lacks some. In the table there are 15,000 to 20,000 clones, 65% to 85% of which are singletons. Here the sequenced sample was PBMCs, taken after anti-PD-1 therapy. These receptors originate from a human donor with advanced basal cell or squamous cell carcinoma (not recorded which).

V and J are TRBV28 and TRBJ2-1, with 7 positions matching TRBD2. This CDR3 has 18 residues. Looked up from germline, CDR1 is MDHEN and CDR2 is SYDVKM. V trimming: 6 bases; J trimming: 3 bases; junction bases outside the gene matches: 17. This chain's CDR3 is CASSSPLAAGVYYNEQFF. In DNA form, the CDR3 reads TGTGCCAGCAGCTCCCCTCTAGCGGCGGGCGTCTACTACAATGAGCAGTTCTTC.

The chain joins TRBV10-3 to TRBJ1-2; D remains unclear. The V and J ends lost 3 bases and 7 bases respectively, with 18 bases between them. This CDR3 is built from 15 residues. Germline values: CDR1 ENHRY, CDR2 SYGVKD. CDR3 sequence: CAISDRTVKSSGYTF. CDR3 nucleotides: TGTGCCATCAGTGATCGAACAGTAAAATCCTCTGGCTACACCTTC.

The chain couples TRBV5-1 to TRBJ1-1; the D is unclear. Between the trimmed V and J ends, which lost 4 bases and 2 bases, there was a span of 12 bases. Germline CDR1 reads SGHRS; CDR2 reads YFSETQ. This CDR3 has 14 residues. The CDR3 DNA reads TGCGCCAGCAGCCTAGAACTAGATAACACTGAAGCTTTCTTT. This encodes CASSLELDNTEAFF.

This rearrangement joins TRBV5-1 to TRBJ1-5; TRBD1 might be the D (6 bases). Germline CDR1 and CDR2: SGHRS and YFSETQ. Trimming removed 2 bases from V and 6 bases from J, with 9 bases in between. The CDR3 runs 13 residues. CDR3 residues: CASSLQGSQPQHF. In DNA form, the CDR3 reads TGCGCCAGCAGCTTACAGGGAAGTCAGCCCCAGCATTTT.

The chain couples TRBV6-5 to TRBJ1-1; TRBD1 is a possible D gene (6 bases). The V gene lost 7 bases and the J gene lost 0 bases, with 12 bases spanning the gap. CDR3 length equals 14 residues. The germline V gene encodes CDR1 MNHEY and CDR2 SVGAGI. CDR3 sequence reads: CASTHRVVNTEAFF. In DNA form, the CDR3 reads TGTGCCAGCACCCACAGGGTGGTGAACACTGAAGCTTTCTTT.

The CDR3 DNA reads TGCGCCAGCAGCCAAGAAAACGGGACACCTGAGCAGTTCTTC. Its translation is CASSQENGTPEQFF. The genes are TRBV4-1 and TRBJ2-1, with a tentative D call TRBD1 (6 bases). The CDR3 totals 14 residues. Per the germline V gene, CDR1 is MGHRA and CDR2 is YSYEKL. Between the trimmed V and J ends, which lost 0 bases and 9 bases, there was a span of 12 bases.

The chain combines TRBV6-1 with TRBJ1-2; D call uncertain. Germline CDR1 reads MNHNS; CDR2 reads SASEGT. V lost 2 bases, J lost 10 bases, and 11 bases lay in between. This CDR3 has 12 residues. CDR3 region: CASSEPAGFYTF. CDR3 coding DNA: TGTGCCAGCAGTGAACCGGCAGGCTTCTACACCTTC.

The chain uses TRBV6-5 and TRBJ1-1, with 7 bases lining up with TRBD1. Germline V gene sequence: CDR1 MNHEY, CDR2 SVGAGI. Trimming removed 4 bases from V and 5 bases from J; junction bases left unmatched: 7. CDR3 length equals 14 residues. The CDR3 sequence is CASSSDRARTEAFF. In DNA form, the CDR3 reads TGTGCCAGCAGTTCAGACAGGGCTCGAACTGAAGCTTTCTTT.

This clone was counted a single time. In DNA, the CDR3 is TGTGCCATCAGTGATAAGGGCAGAAAGAACACTGAAGCTTTCTTT. Protein sequence: CAISDKGRKNTEAFF. The rearrangement uses TRBV10-3 and TRBJ1-1; unclear D gene. CDR1 ENHRY and CDR2 SYGVKD come from the germline V gene. With 3 bases removed from V and 1 base from J, the gap between germline ends came to 12 bases. CDR3 length: 15 residues.